The 22 T cell receptor beta chains below all came from one sample that was sequenced in a study of shared clonotypes between healthy human individuals. Sequencing used immunoSEQ multiplex PCR; TCRdb keeps in-frame clones, though not all of them. Among more than 2,000,000 clones listed, 85% to 95% were seen once. Sequencing was carried out using naive CD4+ T cells from PBMCs. Subset meaning: CD45RA+ positively selected. The receptors originated from a man aged 18 to 30 in good health. Some clones in this sample may be carry-over from other donors' samples.

The chain carries TRBV10-3 and TRBJ2-1; 7 bases are shared with TRBD2. V lost 2 bases to trimming and J lost 4 bases; unmatched junction nucleotides: 5. Germline CDR1 is ENHRY and CDR2 is SYGVKD. This CDR3 has 15 residues. This CDR3 reads CAISERASGYNEQFF. CDR3 DNA: TGTGCCATCAGTGAGCGGGCTAGCGGATACAATGAGCAGTTCTTC.

V is TRBV7-2 and J is TRBJ2-4, with D unclear. In germline, CDR1 is SGHTA, CDR2 FQGNSA. This CDR3 region has 14 residues. Trimming pared 4 bases from V and 9 bases from J, leaving 16 bases between. The CDR3 reads CASSSTGSRSIQYF. In DNA form, the CDR3 reads TGTGCCAGCAGCTCCACGGGTAGTCGAAGCATTCAGTACTTC.

V is TRBV28 and J is TRBJ2-7; 10 positions match TRBD2. V was pared by 7 bases and J by 5 bases, with 2 bases of the junction left unmatched. The CDR3 extends over 12 amino acids. CDR1 MDHEN and CDR2 SYDVKM come from the germline V gene. CDR3 sequence: CASTSGSHEQYF. In DNA, the CDR3 is TGTGCCAGCACTAGCGGGAGTCACGAGCAGTACTTC.

CDR3 in amino acids: CASSLARGSQFF. The CDR3 DNA follows: TGTGCCAGCAGCTTGGCACGGGGGAGTCAGTTCTTC. The chain has TRBV5-8 and TRBJ2-1; a weak D match, TRBD2 (6 bases). The germline V gene has CDR1 SGHTS and CDR2 YDEGEE. CDR3 length: 12 amino acids. With 0 bases removed from V and 13 bases from J, the gap between germline ends came to 11 bases.

The chain is built from TRBV5-4 and TRBJ2-3, with a possible D match to TRBD2 (6 bases). V shed 3 bases and J shed 3 bases, with 14 bases lying between them. Per the germline V gene, CDR1 is SGHNT and CDR2 is YYREEE (reference sequence). The CDR3 loop spans 15 amino acids. DNA for the CDR3: TGTGCCAGCAGCTCGGGGGACGCTACTACAGATACGCAGTATTTT. Amino acids: CASSSGDATTDTQYF.

A single count supports this clone. The chain employs TRBV4-1 and TRBJ2-3; 13 bases line up with TRBD2. This CDR3 comprises 18 residues. The V gene end was trimmed by 1 base and the J gene end by 5 bases; junction bases not matched to a gene: 9. From germline, CDR1 is MGHRA and CDR2 YSYEKL. In DNA form, the CDR3 reads TGCGCCAGCAGCCAAGTTTCACTAGCGGGAGGGCGCGTAGATACGCAGTATTTT. It encodes CASSQVSLAGGRVDTQYF.

This clone came up a few times. This rearrangement joins TRBV28 to TRBJ1-4; D ambiguous. The CDR3 runs 14 residues. CDR1 is MDHEN, CDR2 SYDVKM, per germline. V was clipped by 6 bases and J by 3 bases, with 11 bases between them. CDR3 coding DNA: TGTGCCAGCAGAGTACAGATGCCTAATGAAAAACTGTTTTTT. Translation: CASRVQMPNEKLFF. The full variable domain, in which reference TRBV28 and TRBJ1-4 provide the parts outside the CDR3, is DVKVTQSSRYLVKRTGEKVFLECVQDMDHENMFWYRQDPGLGLRLIYFSYDVKMKEKGDIPEGYSVSREKKERFSLILESASTNQTSMYLCASRVQMPNEKLFFGSGTQLSVL.

The genes are TRBV7-2 and TRBJ2-6; 10 bases are a match to TRBD2. CDR3 length: 19 residues. V was pared by 5 bases and J by 0 bases, with 10 bases of the junction left unmatched. In germline, CDR1 is SGHTA, CDR2 FQGNSA. CDR3 in amino acids: CASSQNSLAGVSGANVLTF. The CDR3 coding sequence is TGTGCCAGCAGCCAAAACAGCCTAGCGGGAGTCTCTGGGGCCAACGTCCTGACTTTC.

The CDR3 sequence is CASAQGWDEQYF. CDR3 DNA sequence: TGTGCCAGCGCTCAGGGGTGGGACGAGCAGTACTTC. The chain has TRBV2 and TRBJ2-7; tentatively, D is TRBD1 (6 bases). There are 12 residues in the CDR3. In germline, CDR1 is SNHLY, CDR2 FYNNEI. Trimming took 8 bases from V and 5 from J, leaving 13 bases between them. Supplemented by reference TRBV2 and TRBJ2-7, the full variable domain reads EPEVTQTPSHQVTQMGQEVILRCVPISNHLYFYWYRQILGQKVEFLVSFYNNEISEKSEIFDDQFSVERPDGSNFTLKIRSTKLEDSAMYFCASAQGWDEQYFGPGTRLTVT.

The chain couples TRBV9 to TRBJ2-7, with D perhaps matching TRBD1 (6 bases). The germline gives CDR1 SGDLS, CDR2 YYNGEE. Trimming stripped 2 bases from V and 2 bases from J, with 20 bases between. The CDR3 runs 17 residues. The CDR3 coding sequence is TGTGCCAGCAGCGTTTCAGGGGAAAGGAGAGGCGCCTACGAGCAGTACTTC. Protein sequence: CASSVSGERRGAYEQYF.

This clone has a single count. The chain combines TRBV5-7 with TRBJ2-5, with D tentatively TRBD1 (6 bases). TRBV5-7 is an open reading frame, and its role is uncertain. Between the trimmed V and J ends, which lost 3 bases and 1 base, there was a span of 10 bases. The CDR3 is 14 residues long. In DNA, the CDR3 is TGTGCCAGCAGCTCCAGGGGTTCCCAAGAGACCCAGTACTTC. Protein: CASSSRGSQETQYF.

J is TRBJ2-2 and V is TRBV19; 11 nucleotides align to TRBD2. The trim removed 3 bases at V and 1 base at J, leaving 7 bases unmatched. CDR3 size: 18 residues. The germline V gene has CDR1 LNHDA and CDR2 SQIVND (reference sequence). The CDR3 sequence is CASSITSGSDGNTGELFF. CDR3 bases: TGTGCCAGTAGTATCACTAGCGGGAGTGACGGGAACACCGGGGAGCTGTTTTTT.

The V call is TRBV5-1, the J call TRBJ2-7, with 10 nucleotides matching TRBD2. CDR1 SGHRS and CDR2 YFSETQ come from the germline V gene. The CDR3 consists of 20 residues. V gave up 0 bases and J gave up 2 bases; unmatched junction bases: 17. CDR3 nucleotide sequence: TGCGCCAGCAGCTTGGTCGGGCAGACTAGCGGGTACCTCAGTCCCTACGAGCAGTACTTC. Its translation: CASSLVGQTSGYLSPYEQYF.

The gene calls are TRBV11-2 and TRBJ2-1, with D possibly matching TRBD2 (6 bases). CDR1 is SGHAT, CDR2 FQNNGV, per germline. V shed 3 bases and J shed 2 bases, with 14 bases lying between them. The CDR3 spans 16 residues. The CDR3 loop is CASSFRPAGTYNEQFF. The CDR3 DNA reads as TGTGCCAGCAGCTTTCGGCCAGCGGGCACCTACAATGAGCAGTTCTTC.

The rearrangement uses TRBV15 and TRBJ1-5; TRBD1 might be the D (6 bases). This CDR3 contains 13 residues. Germline CDR1 reads LNHNV; CDR2 reads YYDKDF (reference sequence). V lost 2 bases and J lost 5, with 7 bases in between. The CDR3 is CATSRQGYQPQHF. The CDR3 region has the DNA TGTGCCACCAGCAGACAGGGGTATCAGCCCCAGCATTTT.

In this sample, this clone turned up once. The DNA for the CDR3 is TGCGCCAGCAGCTCTTTAGTACAAAGAAAAGCTAACTATGGCTACACCTTC. This gives the protein CASSSLVQRKANYGYTF. This rearrangement joins TRBV4-1 to TRBJ1-2; D remains unclear. Germline CDR1 and CDR2: MGHRA and YSYEKL. This CDR3 has 17 residues. V lost 5 bases and J lost 0, with 19 bases in between.

The genes are TRBV4-1 and TRBJ2-5; 7 nucleotides line up with TRBD2. The J call is doubtful: the DNA matches TRBJ2-7 better. The CDR3 consists of 16 residues. Looked up from germline, CDR1 is MGHRA and CDR2 is YSYEKL. CDR3 sequence reads: CASSQLADLLSYEQYF. The CDR3 nucleotides are TGCGCCAGCAGCCAACTAGCGGACCTACTCTCCTACGAGCAGTACTTC.

V is TRBV28 and J is TRBJ1-6; D may be TRBD1 (5 bases). The CDR3 has 14 residues. Germline loops: CDR1 MDHEN, CDR2 SYDVKM. V lost 8 bases and J 8 bases, leaving 16 bases between the germline ends. Here the CDR3 reads CASLKWQGHSPLHF. CDR3 coding DNA: TGTGCCAGCCTCAAATGGCAGGGCCATTCACCCCTCCACTTT.

CDR3 amino acids: CASSLRSVQTDTQYF. The CDR3 region has the DNA TGTGCCAGCAGCTTGCGTAGCGTTCAAACAGATACGCAGTATTTT. The rearrangement uses TRBV5-8 and TRBJ2-3, with D maybe TRBD2 (5 bases). Trimming shortened V by 1 base and J by 3 bases, and 12 bases separated the two germline ends. The CDR3 is 15 amino acids. Germline V lookup: CDR1 SGHTS, CDR2 YDEGEE.

The chain has TRBV10-3 and TRBJ2-1; 9 nucleotides match TRBD1. J lost 3 bases, V lost 0 bases, and 0 bases had no gene match. CDR1 is ENHRY and CDR2 is SYGVKD in the germline V gene. There are 15 residues in the CDR3. The CDR3 reads CAISESGQGYNEQFF. CDR3 nucleotides: TGTGCCATCAGTGAGTCGGGACAGGGCTACAATGAGCAGTTCTTC.

The V call is TRBV5-1, the J call TRBJ2-3, with 8 bases aligning to TRBD1. This CDR3 has 16 residues. Germline V gives CDR1 SGHRS, CDR2 YFSETQ. V lost 3 bases to trimming and J lost 2 bases; unmatched junction nucleotides: 8. The CDR3 region has the DNA TGCGCCAGCAGCTCCAGGGACAGGACATTCACAGATACGCAGTATTTT. Protein: CASSSRDRTFTDTQYF.

The chain links TRBV18 to TRBJ1-5, with TRBD1 as a possible D gene (6 bases). Germline V gene lookup returns CDR1 KGHSH and CDR2 LQKENI. The CDR3 has 16 amino acids. Trimming shortened V by 0 bases and J by 4 bases, and 13 bases separated the two germline ends. The CDR3 is CASSPPRRGKNQPQHF. DNA for the CDR3: TGTGCCAGCTCACCACCCCGCAGGGGCAAGAATCAGCCCCAGCATTTT.